These 9 T cell receptor beta chains originate from one sample sequenced in a study of blood T cell repertoires in COVID-19 (dated by TCRdb to 2019 to 2021). Library creation used the immunoSEQ multiplex PCR assay. This immuneACCESS table, as held by TCRdb, lists in-frame sequences with V and J called but not all clones. Of the missing ones, under half trace to an unresolved V gene in checked studies; the others have no known cause. The sample table contains over 450,000 clones; only one count was recorded for 85% to 90% of them. The top ten hold 0.75% to 0.9% of the sample. The sequenced sample consisted of peripheral blood. The source of these receptors is a man between 18 and 29 years old with COVID-19, enrolled during active disease.

Comments on this clone: The same CDR3 is also encoded by other DNA sequences in this sample. This chain links TRBV3-1 (or the pseudogene TRBV3-2) with TRBJ2-7; 11 nucleotides match TRBD2. Germline V lookup: CDR1 LGHDT, CDR2 YNNKEL (reference sequence). CDR3 size: 14 residues. The trim removed 1 base at V and 4 bases at J, leaving 0 bases unmatched. The CDR3, as DNA: TGTGCCAGCAGCCAAGGACTAGCGGGATACGAGCAGTACTTC. Its translation is CASSQGLAGYEQYF.

There are a few counts of this clone. J is TRBJ2-5 and V is TRBV4-2, with 9 bases fitting TRBD2. Trimming removed 0 bases from V and 3 bases from J; junction bases left unmatched: 2. The germline V gene has CDR1 LGHNA and CDR2 YNFKEQ. There are 15 residues in the CDR3. The CDR3 nucleotides are TGTGCCAGCAGCCAAGATCGCGGGGGGGAAGAGACCCAGTACTTC. Encoded protein: CASSQDRGGEETQYF.

The chain has TRBV19 and TRBJ2-1, with 11 bases lining up with TRBD2. The germline gives CDR1 LNHDA, CDR2 SQIVND (reference sequence). Trimming at V came to 5 bases and at J to 6 bases, leaving 3 bases not matched to a gene. The CDR3 loop spans 14 amino acids. The CDR3 protein is CASSASGRSNEQFF. The CDR3 bases are TGTGCCAGTAGTGCTAGCGGGAGGAGCAATGAGCAGTTCTTC.

The V and J genes are TRBV7-9 and TRBJ1-3; D gene uncertain. Germline CDR1 and CDR2: SEHNR and FQNEAQ (reference sequence). The length of the CDR3 is 13 residues. Trimming took off 4 bases at V and 6 bases at J, with 10 bases between the two ends. The CDR3 nucleotides read TGTGCCAGCAGCTCGACTGAGAAAAACACCATATATTTT. Translated: CASSSTEKNTIYF.

This chain links TRBV29-1 with TRBJ1-2; D gene unclear. CDR1 and CDR2 (germline): SQVTM, ANQGSEA. V was shortened by 4 bases and J by 7 bases, with 13 bases between the two germline ends. The CDR3 length is 12 residues. The CDR3 protein is CSVGPLSGGYTF. CDR3 bases: TGCAGCGTTGGGCCCCTTTCTGGTGGCTACACCTTC.

V usage is TRBV18 and J usage is TRBJ1-3; D uncertain. Trimming removed 2 bases at V and 0 bases at J, with 14 bases between. Germline V gene data show CDR1 as KGHSH and CDR2 as LQKENI. The CDR3 loop spans 17 amino acids. CDR3 nucleotides: TGTGCCAGCTCACCAGGGCAGGTCCCTCTCTCTGGAAACACCATATATTTT. Encoded protein: CASSPGQVPLSGNTIYF.

The genes are TRBV21-1 and TRBJ1-5; TRBD1, the D gene given by the table, was not confirmed from the DNA. TRBV21-1 is termed a pseudogene. This CDR3 has 16 amino acids. The CDR3 here is CASRLPDRELNQPQHF. The CDR3 coding sequence is TGTGCCAGCAGACTCCCCGACAGGGAACTTAATCAGCCCCAGCATTTT.

J is TRBJ1-2 and V is TRBV29-1, with D maybe TRBD1 (5 bases). The CDR3 is 15 residues long. Trimming took 4 bases from V and 0 from J, leaving 15 bases between them. Per the germline V gene, CDR1 is SQVTM and CDR2 is ANQGSEA. The CDR3 DNA follows: TGCAGCGTTGGCAGAACAGGAGGGACTAACTATGGCTACACCTTC. It specifies CSVGRTGGTNYGYTF. The variable domain in full, with the rest retrieved from reference TRBV29-1 and TRBJ1-2, is SAVISQKPSRDICQRGTSLTIQCQVDSQVTMMFWYRQQPGQSLTLIATANQGSEATYESGFVIDKFPISRPNLTFSTLTVSNMSPEDSSIYLCSVGRTGGTNYGYTFGSGTRLTVV.

The chain employs TRBV14 and TRBJ2-4; D is undetermined. Trimming took off 0 bases at V and 4 bases at J, with 16 bases between the two ends. The CDR3 loop spans 17 amino acids. Germline V lookup: CDR1 SGHDN, CDR2 FVKESK. The CDR3 coding sequence is TGTGCCAGCAGCCAAGATCCCCGCCGCACCACAAAAAACATTCAGTACTTC. Translating gives CASSQDPRRTTKNIQYF.